Listed here is a single T cell receptor (beta chain). The antigen is unknown. Clones were sequenced by immunoSEQ multiplex PCR, and TCRdb holds only the in-frame ones, with some missing. The sample has around 130,000 clones; approximately 90% are singletons. These data come from a study of T cell responses to AZD1222 COVID-19 vaccine. Study results and caveats: Among those given AZD1222, only 5 to 7 were seropositive at baseline.

Here the sequenced sample was peripheral blood, taken on day 0 of AZD1222 vaccination. This TCR was sampled from an adult in good health.

CDR3 bases: TGTGCCAGCAGGCCCGGAGAGGGGGGGCCTTCACCCCTCCACTTT. Translated, it gives CASRPGEGGPSPLHF. The chain combines TRBV6-5 with TRBJ1-6; tentatively, D is TRBD1 (6 bases). The ends were cut back, 6 bases at V and 9 bases at J, with 18 bases in the middle. Germline lookup yields CDR1 MNHEY and CDR2 SVGAGI. The CDR3 contains 15 residues.